This T cell receptor (beta chain) is drawn from a study of blood T cell repertoires in COVID-19. Study details: Samples taken during acute and convalescent COVID-19 were collected in the United States, Italy and Spain. The analysed material was cDNA or gDNA that came from T cells, B-cell-depleted T cells, or PBMCs.

Original data processing: From reference gene primer amplification, estimates of nucleated cell counts were derived. Generated by immunoSEQ multiplex PCR, the TCRdb table keeps only in-frame clones and is missing some. The V and J calls and clone size were taken over from that table, and D and trimming were inferred from the DNA. The sample carries 150,000 to 170,000 clones, approximately 83% recorded once. This clone came up once. V gave up 0 bases and J gave up 9 bases; unmatched junction bases: 11. This CDR3 region has 16 residues. Germline loops: CDR1 MNHNY, CDR2 SVGAGI (reference sequence). This chain joins TRBV6-6 and TRBJ1-3, with 7 nucleotides matching TRBD1. Sequencing was carried out using peripheral blood. The sequence came from a woman in her sixties or seventies with acute or convalescent COVID-19. The CDR3 bases are TGTGCCAGCAGTTACTCAAGGGGACAGTCGGGCGGCACCATATATTTT. Its translation is CASSYSRGQSGGTIYF.